Sequencing of this T cell receptor (beta chain) was carried out in a study of blood T cell repertoires in COVID-19. In its sample, this clone was seen a few times. Measured with immunoSEQ multiplex PCR; TCRdb has only the in-frame clones, and not every one. The sample shows under 300,000 clones, roughly four fifths of them seen only once. Trimming removed 1 base at V and 5 bases at J, with 5 bases between. The CDR3 is 12 residues long. The germline V gene encodes CDR1 MDHEN and CDR2 SYDVKM. What was sequenced was PBMCs or T cells enriched from blood (not recorded which). The chain is built from TRBV28 and TRBJ1-1; no reliable D call. The clonotype originates from a man aged 35 to 55 who had recovered from COVID-19. This CDR3 is CASSLFVTEAFF. DNA of the CDR3: TGTGCCAGCAGTTTATTCGTTACTGAAGCTTTCTTT.